This T cell receptor (beta chain) was obtained from a study of OX40 agonist ivuxolimab in advanced cancers. With regard to this clone: Its antigen is as yet unknown.

Autoimmune disease history or systemic immunosuppression led to patients being barred. Study results and caveats: Individuals who were partial responders at 0.1-3.0 mg/kg had clonal expansion that ranked among the lowest.

The CDR3 sequence is 13 residues long. Germline CDR1 reads LNHDA; CDR2 reads SQIVND (reference sequence). V lost 7 bases and J lost 7, with 14 bases in between. Sequencing was performed with immunoSEQ multiplex PCR; in TCRdb, only in-frame clones are kept and a portion is missing. The repertoire holds 70,000 to 95,000 clones, 88% seen once, with less than 0.85% in the top ten. The material sequenced was CD4+ or CD8+ T cells sorted from blood, taken in a trial of the OX40 agonist ivuxolimab. The sequence was collected from an adult with an advanced solid tumor such as melanoma, head and neck, liver or kidney cancer. V gene TRBV19 combines with J gene TRBJ1-5; a weak D match, TRBD1 (5 bases). For the CDR3, the DNA is TGTGCCAGTAATTTCGGGCAGGGCCAGCCCCAGCATTTT. Translation gives CASNFGQGQPQHF. The full variable domain, in which reference TRBV19 and TRBJ1-5 provide the parts outside the CDR3, is DGGITQSPKYLFRKEGQNVTLSCEQNLNHDAMYWYRQDPGQGLRLIYYSQIVNDFQKGDIAEGYSVSREKKESFPLTVTSAQKNPTAFYLCASNFGQGQPQHFGDGTRLSIL.